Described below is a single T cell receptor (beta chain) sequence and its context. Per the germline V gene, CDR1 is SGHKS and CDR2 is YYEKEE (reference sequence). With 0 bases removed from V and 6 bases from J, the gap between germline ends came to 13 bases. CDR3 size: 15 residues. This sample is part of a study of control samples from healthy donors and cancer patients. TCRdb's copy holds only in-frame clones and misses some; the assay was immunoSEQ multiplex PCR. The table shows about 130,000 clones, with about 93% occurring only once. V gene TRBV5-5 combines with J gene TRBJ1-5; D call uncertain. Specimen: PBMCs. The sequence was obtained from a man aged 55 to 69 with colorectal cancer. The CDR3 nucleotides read TGTGCCAGCAGCTTGGAGGCAGCTTCCGGTCAGCCCCAGCATTTT. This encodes CASSLEAASGQPQHF. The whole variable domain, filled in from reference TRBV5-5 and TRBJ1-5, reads DAGVTQSPTHLIKTRGQQVTLRCSPISGHKSVSWYQQVLGQGPQFIFQYYEKEERGRGNFPDRFSARQFPNYSSELNVNALLLGDSALYLCASSLEAASGQPQHFGDGTRLSIL.